The sequence of this T cell receptor (beta chain) was determined in a study of identical twins. This CDR3 has 16 residues. Germline assignment: CDR1 SQVTM and CDR2 ANQGSEA. V trimming: 4 bases; J trimming: 4 bases; junction bases outside the gene matches: 13. Unique molecular identifiers were present on the cDNA, and a universal primer site came from template switching. TCRdb passed the 5' RACE reads through MiXCR, listing each CDR3 protein once. The table has hundreds of thousands of distinct CDR3 sequences, approximately 24% seen once. A further study also used this sample, focusing on T cells expressing NK-cell markers.

This receptor was obtained from a woman aged 18 to 35 in good health. The specimen was CD4+ T cells sorted from blood. This chain uses TRBV29-1 with TRBJ2-5, with 9 bases that match TRBD1. CDR3 amino acids: CSVVGPPGTGLETQYF. The CDR3 nucleotides read TGCAGCGTTGTGGGGCCTCCCGGGACAGGGTTAGAGACCCAGTACTTC.